This record looks at one T cell receptor (beta chain) sequence and its context. What it binds is unknown. The PCR ran on 60 Vbeta and 13 Jbeta primers. TCRdb keeps only in-frame clones here, not all; method: immunoSEQ multiplex PCR. The data show 40,000 to 50,000 clones, with roughly 76% seen just once and 5% to 7.5% held by the top ten. This sample stems from a study of cytomegalovirus exposure and HLA in healthy donors. Overall study context: There were under 130 million unique TCR beta sequences, drawn from 180 million or so T cells, in an earlier analysis. Study conclusions and caveats: Follow-up analysis seemed to connect common viral pathogens with several of the most significant clusters identified. Later analysis showed most CMV-associated TCR beta chains appearing HLA-restricted.

V was pared by 5 bases and J by 5 bases, with 8 bases of the junction left unmatched. This CDR3 contains 14 residues. CDR1 and CDR2 from the germline V gene are MNHEY and SMNVEV (reference sequence). The specimen sequenced was PBMCs. The sequence was collected from a man aged 30 to 39 in good health and CMV-seronegative. The J gene is TRBJ1-1, the V gene TRBV27; 7 positions agree with TRBD1. The CDR3 DNA reads as TGTGCCAGCAGTCCGGGGACAGCCTCTACTGAAGCTTTCTTT. Translating it yields CASSPGTASTEAFF.